Here is one T cell receptor (beta chain) with its context. RNA totalling about 0.45 to 1 ug underwent reverse transcription with random hexamers. The authors amplified TCR beta CDR3 across 54 Vbeta and 13 Jbeta using immunoSEQ multiplex PCR. TCRdb reanalysed the immunoSEQ multiplex PCR reads using MiXCR and keeps one entry per CDR3 protein. Of 150,000 to 200,000 distinct CDR3 sequences listed, approximately 94% were seen once; the top ten hold around 0.11%. The data belong to a study of CD8 T cells in Susac syndrome. The length of the CDR3 is 15 residues. V lost 2 bases, J lost 2 bases, and 5 bases stayed unmatched. The germline V gene has CDR1 MGHDK and CDR2 SYGVNS.

The J gene is TRBJ1-2, the V gene TRBV25-1; 7 nucleotides line up with TRBD1. The sequencing sample was made of CD4+ T cells from PBMCs. This receptor was identified in a human donor with Susac syndrome. Written as DNA, the CDR3 is TGTGCCAGCAGTGAAGAACGGACAGGAAACTATGGCTACACCTTC. Translated: CASSEERTGNYGYTF.